Listed below are T cell receptor beta chains from one sample, sequenced in a study of cytomegalovirus exposure and HLA in healthy donors. Data came from immunoSEQ multiplex PCR; TCRdb stores just in-frame clones and leaves some out. The sample has 90,000 to 150,000 clones, less than 90% seen once. Source material: PBMCs. All receptors derive from a man aged 45-65 years in good health and CMV-seronegative. Both conserved end residues are part of each CDR3. The D gene is left open where the match is weak. Clone size is given for some rows only: seen once, a few or many times, or a class if the clone is expanded.

v_gene	d_gene	j_gene	abundance	CDR3nt	CDR3aa
TRBV7-8	NA	TRBJ2-5	NA	TGTGCCAGCAGCGTCCTTGGGAGGGAGACCCAGTACTTC	CASSVLGRETQYF
TRBV29-1	NA	TRBJ2-2	NA	TGCAGCGTAAAGGTGGGGGGCACCGGGGAGCTGTTTTTT	CSVKVGGTGELFF
TRBV5-1	TRBD2	TRBJ2-3	NA	TGCGCCAGCAGCTTGGGCGGGGGGGCTGGCACAGATACGCAGTATTTT	CASSLGGGAGTDTQYF
TRBV28	NA	TRBJ2-3	NA	TGTGCCAGCAGTTCCCCCTCCACAGATACGCAGTATTTT	CASSSPSTDTQYF
TRBV7-2	TRBD2	TRBJ2-5	NA	TGTGCCAGCAGCTCCCCCGAGCGGGGACGATTTCAAGAGACCCAGTACTTC	CASSSPERGRFQETQYF
TRBV19	TRBD2	TRBJ2-7	NA	TGTGCCAGTAGCCAATCCGGGACTAGTCAGAACGAGCAGTACTTC	CASSQSGTSQNEQYF
TRBV2	TRBD1	TRBJ1-4	NA	TGTGCCAGCAGTGAACCGACAGGGGGCGTCGGAGAACTGTTTTTT	CASSEPTGGVGELFF
TRBV6-1	TRBD1	TRBJ2-7	NA	TGTGCCAGCAGTGGGGACAGGGTTAACGACGAGCAGTACTTC	CASSGDRVNDEQYF
TRBV7-3	TRBD2	TRBJ2-3	NA	TGTGCCAGCGGACGGGAGGGGGCAGATACGCAGTATTTT	CASGREGADTQYF
TRBV5-6	TRBD1	TRBJ1-2	NA	TGTGCCAGCAGCTGGTTTTCGCAGGGGGCAGCTAACTATGGCTACACCTTC	CASSWFSQGAANYGYTF
TRBV28	NA	TRBJ1-5	NA	TGTGCCAGCAGCGTTAGCAATCAGCCCCAGCATTTT	CASSVSNQPQHF
TRBV28	NA	TRBJ1-5	NA	TGTGCCAGCAGGGAGGGCGGTCAGCCCCAGCATTTT	CASREGGQPQHF
TRBV5-6	NA	TRBJ2-6	NA	TGTGCCAGCAGGCATACAGGGCCATCCGGGGCCAACGTCCTGACTTTC	CASRHTGPSGANVLTF
TRBV18	TRBD1	TRBJ2-1	NA	TGTGCCAGCTCACCAAACAGGGGGCCCAATGAGCAGTTCTTC	CASSPNRGPNEQFF
TRBV18	NA	TRBJ2-1	NA	TGTGCCAGCTCACCGTCCGGGATTAATCGTCACAATGAGCAGTTCTTC	CASSPSGINRHNEQFF
TRBV7-8	NA	TRBJ2-7	once	TGTGCCAGCAGTGAACTAGCCGCCCAATCCAGCGAGCAGTACTTC	CASSELAAQSSEQYF
TRBV4-3	TRBD2	TRBJ2-5	NA	TGCGCCAGCAGCCAGAGACTAGCGGGAGGGGAGACCCAGTACTTC	CASSQRLAGGETQYF
TRBV28	TRBD2	TRBJ2-1	NA	TGTGCCGCAAAGGCGGGAGGTTTTAGGAGGTCCTACAATGAGCAGTTCTTC	CAAKAGGFRRSYNEQFF
TRBV28	TRBD1	TRBJ1-3	NA	TGTGCCAGCAGAGCGGACAGGGGAGCTGGAAACACCATATATTTT	CASRADRGAGNTIYF
TRBV7-9	NA	TRBJ2-7	NA	TGTGCCAGCAGCTTTTCGGACGAGCAGTACTTC	CASSFSDEQYF
TRBV7-7	NA	TRBJ1-1	NA	TGTGCTAGCAGCCAGAAGATGAACACTGAAGCTTTCTTT	CASSQKMNTEAFF
TRBV5-6	NA	TRBJ2-3	NA	TGTGCCAGCAGCTTGGCTGGTAGCGGCCCAGATACGCAGTATTTT	CASSLAGSGPDTQYF
TRBV9	TRBD1	TRBJ1-3	NA	TGTGCCAGCAGCGTAAATCGGTCTCCAGGCCGGGACAGGCCATCTACCGGCTCTGGAAACACCATATATTTT	CASSVNRSPGRDRPSTGSGNTIYF
TRBV27	TRBD2	TRBJ2-1	NA	TGTGCCAGCAGTGTCCTAACTAGCGGAGACTACAATGAGCAGTTCTTC	CASSVLTSGDYNEQFF
TRBV21-1	NA	TRBJ1-5	NA	TGTGCCTGGGGAGAGGATTTCAACCCCCAGCATTTT	CAWGEDFNPQHF
TRBV5-8	TRBD1	TRBJ2-7	NA	TGTGCCAGCAGCTTGGCGGGGCAGGGGGCACGGGAGCAGTACTTC	CASSLAGQGAREQYF
TRBV14	TRBD2	TRBJ2-3	NA	TGTGCCAGCAGCCCTATACCCCGGACTAGCGGGAGGGCGGCAAATACGCAGTATTTT	CASSPIPRTSGRAANTQYF
TRBV30	TRBD2	TRBJ2-7	NA	TGTGCCTGGAGTGCGATACTTCCCACCTTTGGACTAGCGGGGGGGCCCTACGAGCAGTACTTC	CAWSAILPTFGLAGGPYEQYF
TRBV5-1	TRBD2	TRBJ2-7	NA	TGCGCCAGCAGCGTCGGGACTAGCGGCCCCTACGAGCAGTACTTC	CASSVGTSGPYEQYF
TRBV4-3	TRBD2	TRBJ2-3	NA	TGCGCCAGCAGCCCCGACGGGGCTAGCGGGACCACAGATACGCAGTATTTT	CASSPDGASGTTDTQYF
TRBV19	TRBD2	TRBJ2-5	once	TGTGCCAGTAGAACCTATGCGGGGGGGCCCTCCCAAGAGACCCAGTACTTC	CASRTYAGGPSQETQYF
TRBV7-2	TRBD1	TRBJ2-3	NA	TGTGCCAGCAGCCGGGGACAGGGGAGGGATACGCAGTATTTT	CASSRGQGRDTQYF
TRBV10-3	TRBD2	TRBJ2-1	NA	TGTGCCATCAAATCTTCGAGCGGGAGGCGAAATGAGCAGTTCTTC	CAIKSSSGRRNEQFF
TRBV5-4	NA	TRBJ2-2	NA	TGTGCCAGCAGCTGGGGTGGTCAGAGGGAAGTTACCGGGGAGCTGTTTTTT	CASSWGGQREVTGELFF
TRBV7-2	NA	TRBJ2-6	NA	TGTGCCAGCAGCTTAGCGGGTGACACACGCTCTGGGGCCAACGTCCTGACTTTC	CASSLAGDTRSGANVLTF
TRBV5-1	NA	TRBJ2-1	few	TGCGCCAGCAGCCCTCAGGGGAGCTCCTACAATGAGCAGTTCTTC	CASSPQGSSYNEQFF
TRBV7-9	TRBD1	TRBJ1-2	NA	TGTGCCAGCAGTATGGAGGGGGCATACGGCTACACCTTC	CASSMEGAYGYTF
TRBV30	TRBD1	TRBJ2-1	NA	TGTGCCTGGAGGGGGGACAGGGGAATCAATGAGCAGTTCTTC	CAWRGDRGINEQFF
TRBV27	NA	TRBJ1-2	NA	TGTGCCAGCAGTTTTGGCGTGGAGGGGGGGCACTATGGCTACACCTTC	CASSFGVEGGHYGYTF
TRBV27	NA	TRBJ1-5	NA	TGTGCCAGCGGCGGAACTGGCAGTCAGCCCCAGCATTTT	CASGGTGSQPQHF
TRBV18	NA	TRBJ2-5	NA	TGTGCCAGCTCACCAAGCGGAACCGAGACCCAGTACTTC	CASSPSGTETQYF
TRBV9	TRBD2	TRBJ2-5	NA	TGTGCCAGCAGCACCCGGGGACTAGCGGGAGAGACCCAGTACTTC	CASSTRGLAGETQYF
TRBV10-2	NA	TRBJ1-2	NA	TGCGCCAGCAGCCGGGGACTCGAGAATGGCTACACCTTC	CASSRGLENGYTF
TRBV28	NA	TRBJ2-3	NA	TGTGCCAGCAGTTTTCTGTCAGGATTAGGCCCTAGCACAGATACGCAGTATTTT	CASSFLSGLGPSTDTQYF
TRBV5-5	TRBD2	TRBJ2-5	NA	TGTGCCAGCAGCTCCGGGCTTATGACTAGCGGGAAAGAGACCCAGTACTTC	CASSSGLMTSGKETQYF
TRBV2	NA	TRBJ1-2	NA	TGTGCCAGCAGTGAAATCGGATGGCAGGCTTATGGCTACACCTTC	CASSEIGWQAYGYTF
TRBV5-1	NA	TRBJ1-1	NA	TGCGCCAGCAGCAAAGGTTCGAGCCTTGAGCGGGAAGCTTTCTTT	CASSKGSSLEREAFF
TRBV19	TRBD1	TRBJ2-7	NA	TGTGCCAGTAGTAGATGGAGACAGGGGGTTCCCTACGAGCAGTACTTC	CASSRWRQGVPYEQYF
TRBV5-1	TRBD2	TRBJ2-7	NA	TGCGCCAGCTTCGGACTAGCGGGTGACGAGCAGTACTTC	CASFGLAGDEQYF
TRBV19	NA	TRBJ2-5	NA	TGTGCCAGTAGCCTATCCCCCACCACAGGGGAGACCCAGTACTTC	CASSLSPTTGETQYF
TRBV5-4	TRBD2	TRBJ2-1	NA	TGTGCCAGCAGCTTTAGCGGGGGGGCCTCCTACAATGAGCAGTTCTTC	CASSFSGGASYNEQFF
TRBV4-2	TRBD1	TRBJ1-4	few	TGTGCCAGCAGCCAAGAGAGAAACATAAGGGGGACAGAAGGGGAAAAACTGTTTTTT	CASSQERNIRGTEGEKLFF
TRBV30	NA	TRBJ1-1	NA	TGTGCCTGGAGTCGGTTCGCGAACACTGAAGCTTTCTTT	CAWSRFANTEAFF
TRBV5-1	TRBD2	TRBJ2-7	NA	TGCGCCAGCACCTTTAGCGGGGGGCCCTACGAGCAGTACTTC	CASTFSGGPYEQYF
TRBV7-8	NA	TRBJ2-7	NA	TGTGCCAGCAGCTTAGGGTGGCCTTCCGTTTACGAGCAGTACTTC	CASSLGWPSVYEQYF
TRBV11-2	TRBD1	TRBJ1-1	NA	TGTGCCAGCAGCTTCAATCGGGCAGGGGGGAACACTGAAGCTTTCTTT	CASSFNRAGGNTEAFF
TRBV6-1	TRBD1	TRBJ1-5	NA	TGTGCCAGCAGCCTTGACAGGGATCAGCCCCAGCATTTT	CASSLDRDQPQHF